Described below is a single T cell receptor (beta chain) sequence and its context. Its target is not known. This record belongs to a study of cytomegalovirus exposure and HLA in healthy donors. General study points: Many donors shared some public TCRs, even though most TCR sequences were rare. Subsequent analysis of the 120 or so validation repertoires found a tendency for first-cohort TCR clusters to co-occur.

The table came from immunoSEQ multiplex PCR; TCRdb's copy has only in-frame clones and leaves some out. The sample lists roughly 120,000 clones; about 88% were seen once. The CDR3 length is 13 residues. Germline-derived CDR1 and CDR2 are LNHDA and SQIVND (reference sequence). V was pared by 5 bases and J by 1 base, with 8 bases between. Sequenced: PBMCs. The source of this sequence is a man between 18 and 29 years old in good health and CMV-seropositive. This chain joins TRBV19 and TRBJ1-1; D is unclear. CDR3 nucleotides: TGTGCCAGTAGTTGGGCGTGGAACACTGAAGCTTTCTTT. Encoded protein: CASSWAWNTEAFF.